A single sample is the source of the 9 T cell receptor beta chains below, sequenced in a study of T cell responses to AZD1222 COVID-19 vaccine. This table comes from immunoSEQ multiplex PCR, and its TCRdb copy is limited to in-frame clones, with some not included. The table records about 140,000 clones, 90% to 95% of them present only once. Sequenced here: peripheral blood, sampled 28 days after the second AZD1222 dose. Receptors were obtained from an adult who received the AZD1222 COVID-19 vaccine.

The CDR3 DNA reads TGTGCCAGCAATTTTTGGACAGGGGAGGCCTACTTC. Its translation: CASNFWTGEAYF. V is TRBV2 and J is TRBJ2-7; 9 positions match TRBD1. The V gene's germline CDR1 is SNHLY and CDR2 FYNNEI. V shed 7 bases and J 13 bases; nucleotides not matched to a gene: 11. The CDR3 extends over 12 amino acids.

The V gene is TRBV15, the J gene TRBJ1-3; D call uncertain. Germline V gene sequence: CDR1 LNHNV, CDR2 YYDKDF (reference sequence). V lost 8 bases, J lost 0 bases, and 11 bases lay in between. This CDR3 region has 14 residues. CDR3 coding DNA: TGTGCCACCTCGGGCGCAAACTCTGGAAACACCATATATTTT. Translating it yields CATSGANSGNTIYF.

This chain connects TRBV12-3 or TRBV12-4 to TRBJ1-5, with D uncertain. CDR3 length: 12 amino acids. The ends were cut back, 3 bases at V and 1 base at J, with 1 base in the middle. CDR3 DNA: TGTGCCAGCAGTTTCAGCAATCAGCCCCAGCATTTT. It is translated as CASSFSNQPQHF.

The CDR3 DNA sequence: TGTGCCAGCAGTCCTGGCCCAAGGACTAGCGGGGGGGCCAGCGATACGCAGTATTTT. Amino acids: CASSPGPRTSGGASDTQYF. This chain connects TRBV6-6 to TRBJ2-3, with 15 bases lining up with TRBD2. The V gene end was trimmed by 5 bases and the J gene end by 6 bases; junction bases not matched to a gene: 15. This CDR3 contains 19 residues. Germline V gene lookup returns CDR1 MNHNY and CDR2 SVGAGI (reference sequence).

V and J are TRBV28 and TRBJ2-7; 12 bases line up with TRBD2. The CDR3 length is 18 residues. V was pared by 2 bases and J by 5 bases, with 13 bases of the junction left unmatched. Germline V gives CDR1 MDHEN, CDR2 SYDVKM. As DNA, the CDR3 is TGTGCCAGCAGTTTAATAGAGCTAGCGGGAGGGTTGGGCGACGAGCAGTACTTC. It yields the protein CASSLIELAGGLGDEQYF.

This clone has just one count. The chain links TRBV15 to TRBJ2-7; tentatively, D is TRBD2 (5 bases). The length of the CDR3 is 14 residues. CDR1 is LNHNV and CDR2 is YYDKDF in the germline V gene (reference sequence). The germline V and J ends were trimmed by 0 bases and 4 bases, with 10 bases remaining between them. CDR3 bases: TGTGCCACCAGCAGAGATCTCTCGGGATACGAGCAGTACTTC. It yields the protein CATSRDLSGYEQYF.

The CDR3 DNA sequence: TGTGCCAGCAGTCTAGCCTGGACAGTGATAAACTATGGCTACACCTTC. Protein sequence: CASSLAWTVINYGYTF. The rearrangement joins TRBV28 to TRBJ1-2; D possibly corresponds to TRBD1 (6 bases). Germline assignment: CDR1 MDHEN and CDR2 SYDVKM. This CDR3 has 16 amino acids. Deletions cut 5 bases from V and 2 bases from J, with 18 bases between.

As DNA, the CDR3 is TGTGCCAGCAGCCCCCAAGGAGGGGGCTTGTACGAGCAGTACTTC. Encoded protein: CASSPQGGGLYEQYF. This chain uses TRBV9 with TRBJ2-7; TRBD1 might be the D (7 bases). Germline CDR1 reads SGDLS; CDR2 reads YYNGEE. V shed 4 bases and J shed 4 bases, with 18 bases lying between them. The CDR3 runs 15 residues.

The V call is TRBV10-3, the J call TRBJ2-3, with D possibly TRBD2 on 5 matching bases. CDR1 and CDR2 from the germline V gene are ENHRY and SYGVKD. CDR3 length: 14 amino acids. With 4 bases removed from V and 4 bases from J, the gap between germline ends came to 12 bases. CDR3 DNA: TGTGCCATCAGTGTCGGGAAAGGCTCAGATACGCAGTATTTT. Its protein product is CAISVGKGSDTQYF.